Relative to its sample, the clone carrying this TCR beta chain is large (0.1 to 1%). The data are from a study of CXCR3 chemokines and chemotherapy response in bladder cancer. Using its own MiXCR run on the PCR reads, TCRdb lists one record per CDR3 protein. The sample has more than 4,500 distinct CDR3 sequences, under 15% seen once; the top ten hold 11%. Germline CDR1 LNHDA, CDR2 SQIVND (reference sequence). V lost 7 bases to trimming and J lost 0 bases, with 18 bases between them. CDR3 size: 16 residues. This sample was taken from a patient whose treatment included neoadjuvant chemotherapy. The source is a human donor with bladder cancer that responded to neoadjuvant chemotherapy. The chain uses TRBV19 and TRBJ1-1; a weak D match, TRBD1 (5 bases). Here the CDR3 reads CASKSLGGGMNTEAFF. The CDR3 DNA follows: TGTGCCAGTAAGTCCCTCGGGGGAGGGATGAACACTGAAGCTTTCTTT. Complete variable domain (other parts from reference TRBV19 and TRBJ1-1): DGGITQSPKYLFRKEGQNVTLSCEQNLNHDAMYWYRQDPGQGLRLIYYSQIVNDFQKGDIAEGYSVSREKKESFPLTVTSAQKNPTAFYLCASKSLGGGMNTEAFFGQGTRLTVV.